This T cell receptor beta chain is drawn from a study of CD8+ T cells in alopecia areata. About the research overall: Treatment comprised oral tofacitinib, 5 to 10 mg twice daily, in treated patients.

Points from the study as a whole: For baseline CD8+ expansion, any link to response stays uncertain with one nonresponder. Normal scalp had lower clonality than lesional scalp, with alopecia totalis/universalis lesions showing this most strongly. Normal skin's resident alphabeta T cells are sequenced alongside lesional scalp T cells.

Comment on this clone: Its specificity is not known.

Stated treatment: oral pan-JAK inhibitor, 5-10 mg twice daily. It was cDNA, reverse transcribed from extracted RNA, that served as the sequencing template. Libraries were prepared by immunoSEQ multiplex PCR; TCRdb keeps only in-frame clonotypes and omits some of them. The sample consists of 90,000 to 150,000 clones, around 53% of them appearing once. The source of this sequence is a human donor with alopecia areata. Specimen: CD4+ T cells sorted from blood, collected at week 4, from a patient treated with tofacitinib.

In DNA, the CDR3 is TGTGCCAGCAAGGGTAGCACAGATACGCAGTATTTT. Its protein product is CASKGSTDTQYF. The chain couples TRBV25-1 to TRBJ2-3; the D is unclear. This CDR3 is built from 12 residues. Trimming removed 7 bases from V and 0 bases from J, with 5 bases in between. The germline gives CDR1 MGHDK, CDR2 SYGVNS.